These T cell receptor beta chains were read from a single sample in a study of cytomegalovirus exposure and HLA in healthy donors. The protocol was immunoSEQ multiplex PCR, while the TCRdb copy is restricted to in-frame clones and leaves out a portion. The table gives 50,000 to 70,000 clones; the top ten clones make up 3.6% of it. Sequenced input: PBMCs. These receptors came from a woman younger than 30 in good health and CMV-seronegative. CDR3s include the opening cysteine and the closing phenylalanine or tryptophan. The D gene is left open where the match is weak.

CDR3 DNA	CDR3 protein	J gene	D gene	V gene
TGCAGCGTGGAGGGGCTAGCGGGCACGTGGGAGCAGTTCTTC	CSVEGLAGTWEQFF	TRBJ2-1	TRBD2	TRBV29-1
TGTGCCAGCAGTGAAGGGACAGAAGCTTTCTTT	CASSEGTEAFF	TRBJ1-1	.	TRBV6-1
TGTGCCAGCAGCCTTAAAACGACAGGGACTGAAGCTTTCTTT	CASSLKTTGTEAFF	TRBJ1-1	TRBD1	TRBV7-9
TGCGCCAGCAGTCTAGCCTCGAACACCGGGGAGCTGTTTTTT	CASSLASNTGELFF	TRBJ2-2	.	TRBV10-2
TGTGCCAGCAGCTTGACACCCCACACTGAAGCTTTCTTT	CASSLTPHTEAFF	TRBJ1-1	.	TRBV5-6
TGTGCCTGGAGTGCGGGGGGCGGGGAGACCCAGTACTTC	CAWSAGGGETQYF	TRBJ2-5	.	TRBV30
TGTGCCAGCAGCCCTGCAGGGGCTAATTCACCCCTCCACTTT	CASSPAGANSPLHF	TRBJ1-6	.	TRBV9
TGTGCCAGCAGCCAAGATATCCTAGATAACTATGGCTACACCTTC	CASSQDILDNYGYTF	TRBJ1-2	.	TRBV14
TGTGCCAGCAGTTACCGGCGGGAGGGCCTAAATGAGCAGTTCTTC	CASSYRREGLNEQFF	TRBJ2-1	TRBD2	TRBV6-5
TGTGCCAGCAGCCCCCAACAACTTCGACAGTTTGAAGCTTTCTTT	CASSPQQLRQFEAFF	TRBJ1-1	.	TRBV6-5
TGTGCCAGCAGCCGTAGCGGGTCCTTACACAATGAGCAGTTCTTC	CASSRSGSLHNEQFF	TRBJ2-1	TRBD2	TRBV7-8
TGTGCCAGCAGCCGTACTCCGCTCGGGGGCGAGCAGTACTTC	CASSRTPLGGEQYF	TRBJ2-7	.	TRBV5-4
TGTGCCAGCAACAGGGGGACTAGCACAGATACGCAGTATTTT	CASNRGTSTDTQYF	TRBJ2-3	TRBD1	TRBV19
TGTGCCTGGAGTCCCCGGAGCGATACGCAGTATTTT	CAWSPRSDTQYF	TRBJ2-3	.	TRBV30
TGCAGCGTTGATTCCGGTTCTATCTCACCCCTCCACTTT	CSVDSGSISPLHF	TRBJ1-6	.	TRBV29-1
TGTGCCAGCAGCAGACAGGGGATGGGGGAGACCCAGTACTTC	CASSRQGMGETQYF	TRBJ2-5	TRBD1	TRBV7-3
TGTGCCAGCAGCGGGACTAGGGCAGTGGATGAGCAGTTCTTC	CASSGTRAVDEQFF	TRBJ2-1	TRBD2	TRBV5-5
TGTGCCAGCAGCTTCGACAGGGGGCCCTACGAGCAGTACTTC	CASSFDRGPYEQYF	TRBJ2-7	TRBD1	TRBV7-9
TGTGCCAGCTCACCATCGAGACTAGCGGCCGACGAGCAGTACTTC	CASSPSRLAADEQYF	TRBJ2-7	TRBD2	TRBV18
TGTGCCAGCAGCGTCGAGGATTGGGCTGAAGCTTTCTTT	CASSVEDWAEAFF	TRBJ1-1	.	TRBV9
TGTGCCAGCAGTGATTTTGCGGGAGGGCCTTGGGAGCAGTTCTTC	CASSDFAGGPWEQFF	TRBJ2-1	TRBD2	TRBV6-1
TGTGCCAGCAGCTTGTCGGCGGGGCTCCCTTTAGAGCAGTACTTC	CASSLSAGLPLEQYF	TRBJ2-7	.	TRBV5-4
TGTGCCAGCAGCCAAGGCGGGGGGCAAGAGACCCAGTACTTC	CASSQGGGQETQYF	TRBJ2-5	TRBD2	TRBV4-2
TGTGCCGTGGGGAGCCGAGTCGCCTATGGCTACACCTTC	CAVGSRVAYGYTF	TRBJ1-2	.	TRBV10-3
TGCAGCGTTGAACAAACTAGGACAGGGATCAACGAGCAGTACTTC	CSVEQTRTGINEQYF	TRBJ2-7	TRBD1	TRBV29-1
TGTGCCAGCAGCTGGTCAGGTGAAGCTTTCTTT	CASSWSGEAFF	TRBJ1-1	.	TRBV5-8
TGTGCCAGCAGCTTAGGCATGAGGCTAACCTACGAGCAGTACTTC	CASSLGMRLTYEQYF	TRBJ2-7	.	TRBV7-2
TGTGCCAGCAGTCGTCCAGGGGACAATCAGCCCCAGCATTTT	CASSRPGDNQPQHF	TRBJ1-5	.	TRBV6-6
TGTGCCACCAGCAGAGATATCGGGAGAGAGACCCAGTACTTC	CATSRDIGRETQYF	TRBJ2-5	.	TRBV15
TGTGCCAGCAGTTACGGGGGGGGAGGGTACTATGGCTACACCTTC	CASSYGGGGYYGYTF	TRBJ1-2	.	TRBV6-5
TGTGCCAGCAGTTATCTGAAGCGCGGGACCCAGTACTTC	CASSYLKRGTQYF	TRBJ2-5	.	TRBV6-1
TGTGCCAGCAGTGAACTAGCGGCGGGGGATACGCAGTATTTT	CASSELAAGDTQYF	TRBJ2-3	TRBD2	TRBV2
TGCGCCAGCAGCCAGGGCGGGGGGGCATACGAGCAGTACTTC	CASSQGGGAYEQYF	TRBJ2-7	TRBD2	TRBV4-1
TGCAGCGTTGAAGATCGGTGGGCAGCGGGAGGGGGAGAGACCCAGTACTTC	CSVEDRWAAGGGETQYF	TRBJ2-5	TRBD2	TRBV29-1
TGTGCCAGTAGTATTCTGGGGGGTGACACTGAAGCTTTCTTT	CASSILGGDTEAFF	TRBJ1-1	.	TRBV19
TGCGCCAGCAGCCAAGATGTGGGGCGTAGTGAAAAACTGTTTTTT	CASSQDVGRSEKLFF	TRBJ1-4	.	TRBV4-1
TGCGCCAGCAGCTTGGCGGGCAGGGGTTCCAAGCAGTACTTC	CASSLAGRGSKQYF	TRBJ2-7	.	TRBV5-1
TGCGCCAGCAGCTTGGGGACACTTACCTACGAGCAGTACTTC	CASSLGTLTYEQYF	TRBJ2-7	.	TRBV5-1
TGCGCCAGCAGCTTCGGCGGTTACTACAATGAGCAGTTCTTC	CASSFGGYYNEQFF	TRBJ2-1	.	TRBV5-1
TGTGCCAGCAGTTTTTCGGGACAGGAATGGGACTATGGCTACACCTTC	CASSFSGQEWDYGYTF	TRBJ1-2	TRBD1	TRBV28
TGTGCCAGCAGTGAAAATGTAGGGGGCTATGGCTACACCTTC	CASSENVGGYGYTF	TRBJ1-2	.	TRBV6-1
TGTGCCAGCGGAAACAAAACGCCGGCGGGGGCCGATACGCAGTATTTT	CASGNKTPAGADTQYF	TRBJ2-3	.	TRBV25-1
TGTGCCTGGAGTGAGTTCGGGGGGTGGAAACAGCCCCAGCATTTT	CAWSEFGGWKQPQHF	TRBJ1-5	.	TRBV30
TGCGCCAGCAGCTCGGACAGGGAGCAGTACTTC	CASSSDREQYF	TRBJ2-7	TRBD1	TRBV5-1
TGTGCCAGCAGCTCCTCCCGGACTAGCGGGAGGCTTGAGCAGTTCTTC	CASSSSRTSGRLEQFF	TRBJ2-1	TRBD2	TRBV5-6
TGTGCCAGCAGTTTGTACAGGGAATTATTCTCGGACACCGGGGAGCTGTTTTTT	CASSLYRELFSDTGELFF	TRBJ2-2	.	TRBV27
TGTGCCAGCAGCCAAGTTACAGAGCAGTTCTTC	CASSQVTEQFF	TRBJ2-1	.	TRBV4-2
TGTGCCAGCAGACGGGATTTTTCACATGGCTACACCTTC	CASRRDFSHGYTF	TRBJ1-2	.	TRBV27
TGCGCCAGCAGCGAGACAGGGGCACGGAACACCGGGGAGCTGTTTTTT	CASSETGARNTGELFF	TRBJ2-2	TRBD1	TRBV5-1
TGTGCCAGCAGTGAGCTAGGAAGATTGTGGGGCTACACCTTC	CASSELGRLWGYTF	TRBJ1-2	.	TRBV6-1
TGTGCCAGCAGGATACAGGGAACCTATAATTCACCCCTCCACTTT	CASRIQGTYNSPLHF	TRBJ1-6	.	TRBV28
TGTGCCTGGAGCGCGAGAACCGGGACTTCCTACAATGAGCAGTTCTTC	CAWSARTGTSYNEQFF	TRBJ2-1	.	TRBV30
TGTGCCAGCAGCCCAGGGTTGTACACAGATACGCAGTATTTT	CASSPGLYTDTQYF	TRBJ2-3	.	TRBV7-3
TGTGCCAGCAGTGGGACACAGGTCACCTACGAGCAGTACTTC	CASSGTQVTYEQYF	TRBJ2-7	.	TRBV25-1
TGTGCCAGCAGCCAGTTGGGGACTAGTAATGAGCAGTTCTTC	CASSQLGTSNEQFF	TRBJ2-1	TRBD2	TRBV14
TGCGCCAGCAGCCAAGCTACAGTTACCTATGGCTACACCTTC	CASSQATVTYGYTF	TRBJ1-2	.	TRBV4-1
TGTGCCAGCAGTACAAACAGGGATTCACCCCTCCACTTT	CASSTNRDSPLHF	TRBJ1-6	.	TRBV6-5
TGCGCCAGCAGCCAAGATCGGACAGGGGGCTGGTATGGCTACACCTTC	CASSQDRTGGWYGYTF	TRBJ1-2	TRBD1	TRBV4-1
TGCAGCGCCGGGACTAGCGCGTCCTACGAGCAGTACTTC	CSAGTSASYEQYF	TRBJ2-7	TRBD2	TRBV29-1
TGTGCCAGCTCACTCGGGACATCGAACACTGAAGCTTTCTTT	CASSLGTSNTEAFF	TRBJ1-1	.	TRBV18